The present T cell receptor beta chain was sequenced within a study of T cell responses to AZD1222 COVID-19 vaccine (dated by TCRdb to the early 2020s). Broadly, across the study: TCR sequencing covered more than 230 trial participants: roughly 200 given two doses of AZD1222 and about 26 given two doses of MenACWY control vaccine. Trial participants were enrolled into age subgroups of 18-55, 56-69 and 70-plus years, which contained 148, 28 and 57 TCR-sequenced participants, respectively.

The label giving this sample's time point can be read as: about 28 days (+/-7) after the second vaccine dose. AZD1222 recipients with second doses at about 4 weeks or about 12 weeks were pooled, because spike-specific TCR depth and breadth did not differ between schedules. Vaccinee samples came from UK trials COV001 and COV002, including a single-blind randomized controlled phase 2/3 trial of AZD1222 (ChAdOx1 nCoV-19) in healthy adults. Trial participant PBMC samples were collected at day 0 and day 28 after the second dose for TCRbeta chain sequencing. Relative to germline, V is 4 bases shorter and J is 8 bases shorter, with 21 bases between their ends. CDR3 length: 15 amino acids, cysteine to phenylalanine. Left in the record is the CDR3 DNA by itself, 45 bases read in frame from the first base. CDR1 and CDR2, per the germline V gene, are SGHTS and YDEGEE. The CDR3 regions of human TCRbeta chains were analyzed by immunosequencing. The study's own analysis went as follows. TCRs in the repertoires were matched against a reference library of SARS-CoV-2-specific TCRs that had been generated with the MIRA antigen-specificity platform. Breadth meant the fraction of unique TCRs that were SARS-CoV-2-associated, whereas depth meant the fraction of total T cells that were SARS-CoV-2-associated. Using the MIRA data, every spike-specific TCR was mapped to the spike region that the TCR reacted to and assigned to either a CD4 or a CD8 class. Log10-transformed breadth and depth values were compared by one-way ANOVA with Sidak's multiple comparisons tests. Sourced from immuneACCESS, this table was stored by TCRdb with only in-frame sequences that have V and J called. A share of the clones is absent; for the studies checked, an unresolved V gene accounts for under half, and the remainder has no known explanation. D and trimming come from the DNA, and the V and J calls and clone size come from that table. A total of approximately 93,000 clones appear in this sample, approximately 90% of them only once. The top ten constitute more than 5% of the sample.

This clone was picked up a small number of times. Its antigen is currently not known. Per-base qualities were not stored, and no clone one base away is much larger. Findings and caveats that apply to the study as a whole: Nearly half of unique spike-specific TCRs reportedly recognized epitopes outside regions mutated in the B.1.351 and B.1.1.7 variants. CD4 TCRs associated with the vaccine covered the entire spike protein, and the dominant responses were in regions 160-218 and 743-854. Conclusions about previously exposed vaccinees were limited because only six AZD1222 recipients were SARS-CoV-2 seropositive at baseline. Because no day 14 peak-response samples were available, the repertoires could be characterized only after the peak T cell response. The 56-69-year group was small, and its depth increase did not reach significance, likely because of low power. Most participants were white British and females outnumbered males, and the authors suggested that clonal diversity may have been underestimated. A significant rise in spike-specific TCR breadth and depth was observed after two AZD1222 doses relative to day 0 and relative to MenACWY recipients.

The starting material was peripheral blood, obtained 28 days after the second AZD1222 dose. This clonotype was sampled from an adult who received the AZD1222 COVID-19 vaccine. The chain is made from TRBV5-8 and TRBJ1-2, and the D gene may be TRBD1, 5 bases matching. The nucleotide sequence is TGTGCCAGCAGCCCCCTGGGGCTTGAGCGGGGAGGCTACACCTTC. It specifies CASSPLGLERGGYTF.